A single sample gave rise to the 17 T cell receptor beta chains below, sequenced in a study of T cell repertoires in cytomegalovirus infection (dated by TCRdb to between 2018 and 2021). TCRdb records Illumina HiSeq 1500 as the sequencer. In-frame beta chains were kept once TCRdb had trimmed the public reads at Q25 with fastp and called clones with MiXCR. Under each unique CDR3 protein, matching rows form one entry showing the most common genes and DNA. A total of some 240,000 distinct CDR3 sequences appear in this sample, more than 15% of them only once. Clones ranked in the top ten supply about 45% of the sample. The specimen sequenced was CD8+ T cells from PBMCs. The receptors were gathered from a human donor in good health (CMV status not recorded). Some clones in this sample may be carry-over from other donors' samples.

This clonotype was detected ten times or more. The chain carries TRBV12-5 and TRBJ2-7; D remains ambiguous. CDR1 LGHNT and CDR2 FRNRAP come from the germline V gene. The CDR3 length is 15 residues. Trimming took off 4 bases at V and 2 bases at J, with 15 bases between the two ends. The DNA for the CDR3 is TGTGCTAGTGGTTCGAATCATGACCGACCCTACGAGCAGTACTTC. It specifies CASGSNHDRPYEQYF.

This clonotype was found many times. V and J are TRBV7-2 and TRBJ2-2; D gene unclear. Looked up from germline, CDR1 is SGHTA and CDR2 is FQGNSA. Trimming left V 5 bases short and J 6 bases short, with 13 bases between. The CDR3 loop spans 14 amino acids. The CDR3 loop reads CASSPYSYPGELFF. As DNA, the CDR3 is TGTGCCAGCAGCCCCTACTCCTACCCCGGGGAGCTGTTTTTT.

This clonotype is medium-sized. V usage is TRBV6-1 and J usage is TRBJ1-1, with a tentative D call TRBD1 (5 bases). V was trimmed by 9 bases and J by 0 bases, leaving 20 bases between them. The germline CDR1 and CDR2 sequences are MNHNS and SASEGT. This CDR3 region has 16 residues. CDR3 DNA sequence: TGTGCCAGTAGGAACGACGGGACGGGGATGAACACTGAAGCTTTCTTT. Residues: CASRNDGTGMNTEAFF.

This clonotype was seen many times. The chain uses TRBV7-2 and TRBJ2-2; D is undetermined. Trimming pared 5 bases from V and 0 bases from J, leaving 16 bases between. The CDR3 contains 17 residues. Germline loops: CDR1 SGHTA, CDR2 FQGNSA. The CDR3 DNA reads TGTGCCAGCAGCCTCAACCCCATCGGGTCGAACACCGGGGAGCTGTTTTTT. Translation gives CASSLNPIGSNTGELFF.

This clonotype was seen repeatedly, ten times or more. The chain carries TRBV7-2 and TRBJ2-5; TRBD2 matches 7 bases. The V segment lost 2 bases and the J segment 4 bases; nucleotides outside the gene matches: 7. Germline lookup yields CDR1 SGHTA and CDR2 FQGNSA. The CDR3 has 15 residues. CDR3 bases: TGTGCCAGCAGCTTACCTCCCGGGGAGGGAGAGACCCAGTACTTC. Translated: CASSLPPGEGETQYF.

This clonotype was detected only a few times. V usage is TRBV29-1 and J usage is TRBJ2-5; no definite D call. V gave up 7 bases and J gave up 1 base, with 13 bases separating them. This CDR3 contains 13 residues. Per germline, CDR1 SQVTM and CDR2 ANQGSEA. Here the CDR3 DNA reads TGCAGCGGGATAGGACGGATCCAAGAGACCCAGTACTTC. Its protein is CSGIGRIQETQYF.

This clonotype has more than one count but fewer than ten. V is TRBV6-5 and J is TRBJ2-5; the match to TRBD2 covers 9 bases. This CDR3 is built from 20 residues. Germline values: CDR1 MNHEY, CDR2 SVGAGI. With V trimmed by 0 bases and J by 5 bases, 19 bases remained unmatched. The CDR3 region is CASSYSFGGGAVNPLETQYF. CDR3 DNA sequence: TGTGCCAGCAGTTACTCCTTCGGCGGGGGGGCCGTAAACCCATTGGAGACCCAGTACTTC.

This rearrangement joins TRBV7-6 to TRBJ1-4; D uncertain. Looked up from germline, CDR1 is SGHVS and CDR2 is FNYEAQ. Between the trimmed V and J ends, which lost 0 bases and 4 bases, there was a span of 6 bases. The CDR3 length is 14 residues. The CDR3 spells CASSLAGVNEKLFF. The CDR3 DNA follows: TGTGCCAGCAGCTTAGCTGGAGTTAATGAAAAACTGTTTTTT.

The rearrangement joins TRBV27 to TRBJ2-1, with D perhaps matching TRBD2 (6 bases). CDR3 length: 12 amino acids. CDR1 is MNHEY, CDR2 SMNVEV, per germline (reference sequence). Trimming took 6 bases from V and 9 from J, leaving 12 bases between them. The CDR3 spells CASSPGTLEQFF. CDR3 DNA: TGTGCCAGCAGCCCCGGGACTCTTGAGCAGTTCTTC.

This chain's CDR3 is CASSFSGQSEAFF. As DNA, the CDR3 is TGCGCCAGCAGCTTTAGTGGACAGAGTGAAGCTTTCTTT. The chain recombines TRBV5-1 with TRBJ1-1; D is perhaps TRBD1 (6 bases). Trimming left V 2 bases short and J 7 bases short, with 12 bases between. Germline V gene lookup returns CDR1 SGHRS and CDR2 YFSETQ. The CDR3 sequence is 13 residues long.

This chain joins TRBV5-1 and TRBJ1-5; TRBD1 agrees at 7 bases. The CDR3 is 19 residues long. Trimming took 4 bases from V and 0 from J; bases not matched to a gene: 16. Germline CDR1 and CDR2: SGHRS and YFSETQ. CDR3: CASSQASRDRDPSNQPQHF. The DNA of the CDR3 is TGCGCCAGCAGCCAAGCGTCCCGGGACAGAGACCCTAGCAATCAGCCCCAGCATTTT.

The table lists this clonotype with many counts. The rearrangement uses TRBV7-6 and TRBJ2-6, with a weak D call TRBD2 (6 bases). This CDR3 comprises 21 residues. CDR1 is SGHVS, CDR2 FNYEAQ, per germline. V was pared by 3 bases and J by 1 base, with 25 bases between. The CDR3 region is CASSFLVGGDAEGSGANVLTF. CDR3 in DNA: TGTGCCAGCAGCTTTCTCGTCGGGGGAGATGCCGAGGGATCTGGGGCCAACGTCCTGACTTTC. Based on the CDR3 plus reference TRBV7-6 and TRBJ2-6, the full variable domain is GAGVSQSPRYKVTKRGQDVALRCDPISGHVSLYWYRQALGQGPEFLTYFNYEAQQDKSGLPNDRFSAERPEGSISTLTIQRTEQRDSAMYRCASSFLVGGDAEGSGANVLTFGAGSRLTVL.

Worth noting for this clonotype: A read error may be the cause here, since a much bigger clone is one base away. The V gene is TRBV7-3, the J gene TRBJ2-3; 10 nucleotides align to TRBD2. Germline loops: CDR1 SGHTA, CDR2 FQGTGA. CDR3 length: 18 amino acids. With V trimmed by 0 bases and J by 5 bases, 11 bases remained unmatched. The CDR3 sequence: CASSLTPAAGGPRDTQYF. CDR3 nucleotide sequence: TGTGCCAGCAGCTTAACGCCGGCAGCGGGGGGGCCAAGAGATACGCAGTATTTT. Full variable domain (missing parts from reference TRBV7-3 and TRBJ2-3): GAGVSQTPSNKVTEKGKYVELRCDPISGHTALYWYRQSLGQGPEFLIYFQGTGAADDSGLPNDRFFAVRPEGSVSTLKIQRTERGDSAVYLCASSLTPAAGGPRDTQYFGPGTRLTVL.

The chain employs TRBV6-5 and TRBJ2-7; perhaps D is TRBD1 or TRBD2 (5 bases each). The CDR3 is made up of 13 amino acids. V dropped 2 bases and J dropped 6 bases, with 11 bases sitting between them. From germline, CDR1 is MNHEY and CDR2 SVGAGI. Here the CDR3 DNA reads TGTGCCAGCAGTTACAGGGACGATTCCGAGCAGTACTTC. This sequence encodes CASSYRDDSEQYF.

The chain combines TRBV25-1 with TRBJ1-2; TRBD1 agrees at 8 bases. The CDR3 consists of 15 residues. Germline CDR1 and CDR2: MGHDK and SYGVNS. J gave up 2 bases and V 6 bases, and 8 bases lay outside the gene matches. This chain's CDR3 is CASSVDRGENYGYTF. In DNA, the CDR3 is TGTGCCAGCAGCGTAGACAGGGGAGAGAACTATGGCTACACCTTC.

This chain joins TRBV5-1 and TRBJ2-3, with TRBD2 identical over 11 bases. Germline V lookup: CDR1 SGHRS, CDR2 YFSETQ. The J segment lost 0 bases and the V segment lost 2 bases, leaving 8 bases of the junction unmatched. The CDR3 sequence is 18 residues long. The CDR3 coding sequence is TGCGCCAGCAGCTTCGCAGGACTAGCGGGCTCCAGCACAGATACGCAGTATTTT. Translated, it gives CASSFAGLAGSSTDTQYF.

The rearrangement links TRBV7-9 to TRBJ2-2; D gene uncertain. The CDR3 is 13 residues long. V was trimmed by 5 bases and J by 7 bases, leaving 11 bases between them. From germline, CDR1 is SEHNR and CDR2 FQNEAQ (reference sequence). CDR3 sequence reads: CASSPIWRGELFF. The CDR3 DNA sequence: TGTGCCAGCAGCCCCATCTGGCGCGGGGAGCTGTTTTTT.